This section outlines one T cell receptor (beta chain) sequence together with its context. Its target is not known. The protocol was immunoSEQ multiplex PCR, while the TCRdb copy is restricted to in-frame clones and leaves out a portion. The sample contains just over 80,000 clones, 85% to 90% of which appear only once. The sample belongs to a study of T cell responses to AZD1222 COVID-19 vaccine. In the study overall: Analyses pooled second doses at about 4 or about 12 weeks. The study, taken as a whole, reports: A rise in Spike-specific TCR breadth and depth followed two AZD1222 doses. Every sample of the repertoires postdated the peak T cell response. There were vaccine-associated CD4 TCRs across spike, dominant at 160-218 and 743-854.

V gave up 0 bases and J gave up 15 bases; unmatched junction bases: 6. CDR1 MNHNY and CDR2 SVGAGI come from the germline V gene (reference sequence). This CDR3 comprises 13 residues. The input for sequencing was peripheral blood, taken on day 0 of AZD1222 vaccination. The origin of this receptor is an adult in good health. The chain joins TRBV6-6 to TRBJ2-1; 9 bases fit TRBD2. The CDR3 DNA is TGTGCCAGCAGTTACTCTAGCGGGGGCAGGTGGTTCTTC. Protein product: CASSYSSGGRWFF.